This TCR beta chain emerged from a study of cytotoxic CD8 clonotypes in ibrutinib-treated CLL (dated by TCRdb to the early 2020s). Turning to the overall study: The cohort had over ten relapsed/refractory and roughly 14 treatment-naive patients; some 17 were IGHV unmutated. The response samples were drawn at a median of 12 months into treatment, with a range of roughly 6 to 40 months. An average of around 250,000 productive templates and some 99,000 productive rearrangements was obtained per sample. Cryopreserved peripheral blood mononuclear cells were obtained prior to treatment, at the time of response, and at either disease progression or sustained remission. Responses were partial in about 25 patients and complete in 2; after median around 65 months follow-up, about 14 stayed in remission and 12 progressed. Longitudinal samples were obtainable from about 30% of the 86 participants in the trial. Every sample from remission and from progressive disease was obtained while the patients were still on ibrutinib. Overall study results and their limits: Clonality rose at ibrutinib response, remained stable during sustained remission, and dropped back toward baseline at progression. Baseline clonality was found to be higher than that of age-matched healthy donors and was strongly correlated with circulating CD8+ T-cell counts. Public clonotypes were rare and either shrank or stayed stable during treatment, and the rise in clonality at ibrutinib response reflected expansion of private clonotypes. Lymph node repertoires were not examined, and the timing of sampling was not matched between patients in sustained remission and those whose disease progressed.

V drops 5 bases and J drops 0 bases, leaving 11 bases in between. Taken from the germline V gene, the CDR1 and CDR2 loops are SGHTA and FQGTGA. Inclusive of the bounding cysteine and phenylalanine, the CDR3 is 15 residues long. Only the CDR3 portion is preserved as DNA: 45 bases, with reading frame beginning at the first base. What the time point label conveys for this sample: about a year on ibrutinib. For TCR beta library preparation, 1.5 to 2 micrograms of genomic DNA was extracted from cryopreserved PBMCs. High-throughput TCR beta sequencing was performed on longitudinal blood samples from CLL patients receiving ibrutinib monotherapy. Patients were enrolled in a phase 2 open-label single-center ibrutinib monotherapy trial. On a MiSeq, deep resolution sequencing aimed for a depth between 1 in 1 million and 1 in 200,000 T cells, with each clonotype covered 10x on average. The immunoSEQ hsTCRB Kit was used to generate TCR beta libraries. On the study's bioinformatics: The data were analyzed with ImmunoSEQ Analyzer and ImmunoSEQ Data Assistant, and V, D and J gene assignments followed IMGT definitions. Clonality, with values ranging from 0 to 1, was calculated as one minus the normalized Shannon entropy of productive rearrangement frequencies. Public clonotype analysis was restricted to overrepresented clonotypes comprising at least 0.05% of each patient's repertoire. Repertoires from more than ten age-matched healthy donors in immuneACCESS were used as clonality controls. TCRdb retrieved this table from immuneACCESS and kept in-frame rearrangements only. Not all clones are present; in checked studies, unresolved V genes account for under half, and no reason is known for the remainder. From that table come the V and J calls and clone size; the DNA was used to work out D and trimming. The sample table shows about 97,000 clones, and 70% to 80% are seen once. Under 35% of the sample comes from the top ten.

As for this clone: It lacks a known antigen. It has no much larger one-base neighbor in the sample; base qualities were not kept.

The TCR originated in a human donor with chronic lymphocytic leukemia. The chain links TRBV7-3 with TRBJ2-1; TRBD1 is possibly the D segment (6 matching bases). The source material was PBMCs, sampled after 12 months of ibrutinib treatment. The CDR3 region has the sequence CASSPQGSSYNEQFF. The bases read TGTGCCAGCAGCCCCCAGGGGAGCTCCTACAATGAGCAGTTCTTC.